The 30 T cell receptor beta chains below come from one sample, sequenced in a study of T cells in Graves' hyperthyroidism and ophthalmopathy. The investigators amplified TCR beta CDR3 regions from RNA transcripts. Initially, a first-round RT-PCR of the TCR CDR3 employed the HTBI primer set. TCRdb re-called the multiplex PCR reads with MiXCR, one entry per CDR3 protein. The repertoire has roughly 160,000 distinct CDR3 sequences, 8% to 9.5% of them found once; the top ten carry approximately 20%. Sequenced material: blood. The receptors originated from a woman aged 18-29 years with Graves' hyperthyroidism that later progressed to Graves' ophthalmopathy.

This clonotype was seen a handful of times. In DNA, the CDR3 is TGTGCCAGTAGTATCGCTAGGGGTGGGGACACTGAAGCTTTCTTT. This translates into CASSIARGGDTEAFF. J is TRBJ1-1 and V is TRBV19; maybe TRBD1 (5 bases). CDR1 LNHDA and CDR2 SQIVND come from the germline V gene (reference sequence). This CDR3 contains 15 residues. V lost 3 bases to trimming and J lost 3 bases, with 14 bases between them.

This sequence joins TRBV4-1 and TRBJ1-5, with D unclear. V was pared by 1 base and J by 3 bases, with 10 bases between. The CDR3 is 15 residues long. Germline V lookup: CDR1 MGHRA, CDR2 YSYEKL. CDR3 DNA: TGCGCCAGCAGCCAAGTTTGGAGTAACAATCAGCCCCAGCATTTT. This codes for CASSQVWSNNQPQHF.

This clonotype was found many times. The V gene is TRBV6-2 or TRBV6-3, the J gene TRBJ1-2, with 7 nucleotides matching TRBD1. The length of the CDR3 is 14 residues. Germline V CDR1 and CDR2: MNHEY, SVGEGT. V gave up 5 bases and J gave up 4 bases; unmatched junction bases: 7. The CDR3 nucleotides are TGTGCCAGCAGTCCACTGGACAGGAGCTATGGCTACACCTTC. Its translation: CASSPLDRSYGYTF.

The chain links TRBV6-1 to TRBJ2-3, with a possible D match to TRBD1 (5 bases). The CDR3 totals 14 residues. Trimming pared 6 bases from V and 6 bases from J, leaving 16 bases between. CDR1 is MNHNS and CDR2 is SASEGT in the germline V gene. The CDR3, as DNA: TGTGCCAGCAGCTCCATGGGTAGGGGCGATACGCAGTATTTT. The encoded protein is CASSSMGRGDTQYF.

The rearrangement links TRBV15 to TRBJ2-1; the match to TRBD2 covers 12 bases. Looked up from germline, CDR1 is LNHNV and CDR2 is YYDKDF (reference sequence). The CDR3 is 17 residues long. With 5 bases clipped from V and 3 bases from J, the junction kept 8 bases outside the gene matches. The CDR3 DNA reads as TGTGCCACCAGCGTCTCTAGCGGGAGGGCCCGCTACAATGAGCAGTTCTTC. It yields the protein CATSVSSGRARYNEQFF.

This clonotype was detected ten times or more. This chain uses TRBV6-1 with TRBJ1-1, with 9 bases identical to TRBD1. V was clipped by 10 bases and J by 7 bases; unmatched bases: 16. The CDR3 contains 15 residues. In germline, CDR1 is MNHNS, CDR2 SASEGT. CDR3 sequence: CATGPGDRAKLEAFF. CDR3 bases: TGTGCCACGGGACCGGGGGACAGGGCTAAACTTGAAGCTTTCTTT.

This clonotype was seen more than once but under ten times. The V call is TRBV25-1, the J call TRBJ2-5; the D is unclear. The CDR3 extends over 15 amino acids. V gave up 3 bases and J gave up 5 bases, with 16 bases separating them. CDR1 is MGHDK and CDR2 is SYGVNS in the germline V gene. CDR3 DNA sequence: TGTGCCAGCAGTGATCTGAAAGAAGTCAGTGAGACCCAGTACTTC. It translates to CASSDLKEVSETQYF.

This clonotype has at least ten counts. The chain is built from TRBV19 and TRBJ2-3; D unresolved. This CDR3 region has 15 residues. Germline CDR1 is LNHDA and CDR2 is SQIVND (reference sequence). V lost 3 bases to trimming and J lost 6 bases, with 16 bases between them. The CDR3 region has the DNA TGTGCCAGTAGTATCACACAGTCGCCGGTGGATACGCAGTATTTT. Amino acids: CASSITQSPVDTQYF. The full variable domain, in which reference TRBV19 and TRBJ2-3 provide the parts outside the CDR3, is DGGITQSPKYLFRKEGQNVTLSCEQNLNHDAMYWYRQDPGQGLRLIYYSQIVNDFQKGDIAEGYSVSREKKESFPLTVTSAQKNPTAFYLCASSITQSPVDTQYFGPGTRLTVL.

This clonotype was seen ten or more times. The J gene is TRBJ1-2, the V gene TRBV7-9; TRBD1 might be the D (6 bases). The CDR3 loop spans 14 amino acids. Germline V gives CDR1 SEHNR, CDR2 FQNEAQ (reference sequence). Between the trimmed V and J ends, which lost 5 bases and 7 bases, there was a span of 17 bases. As DNA, the CDR3 is TGTGCCAGCAGCCCACAGGGTGCGGTCTTTGGCTACACCTTC. The encoded protein is CASSPQGAVFGYTF.

This clonotype was found many times. The chain has TRBV7-8 and TRBJ2-7, with 7 nucleotides matching TRBD1. V lost 6 bases, J lost 3 bases, and 11 bases stayed unmatched. The germline gives CDR1 SGHVS, CDR2 FQNEAQ. This CDR3 comprises 15 residues. DNA for the CDR3: TGTGCCAGCAGATCCCAGGGGGAAGTTGTCTACGAGCAGTACTTC. Protein product: CASRSQGEVVYEQYF. Full variable domain (outside the CDR3, taken from reference TRBV7-8 and TRBJ2-7): GAGVSQSPRYKVAKRGQDVALRCDPISGHVSLFWYQQALGQGPEFLTYFQNEAQLDKSGLPSDRFFAERPEGSVSTLKIQRTQQEDSAVYLCASRSQGEVVYEQYFGPGTRLTVT.

In its sample, this clonotype was seen many times. This chain connects TRBV20-1 to TRBJ1-1; D perhaps matches TRBD1 (5 bases). Trimming took 0 bases from V and 3 from J, leaving 8 bases between them. Germline V gene lookup returns CDR1 DFQATT and CDR2 SNEGSKA (reference sequence). The CDR3 has 13 amino acids. The CDR3 loop reads CSAREPRDTEAFF. As DNA, the CDR3 is TGCAGTGCTAGAGAACCCAGGGACACTGAAGCTTTCTTT.

Concerning this clonotype: Possible read error: a much larger clone is one base away. This sequence joins TRBV12-3 or TRBV12-4 and TRBJ2-5, with 8 bases fitting TRBD1. The CDR3 runs 14 residues. J gave up 1 base and V 6 bases, and 4 bases lay outside the gene matches. CDR3 region: CASSPTGAQETQYF. In DNA form, the CDR3 reads TGTGCCAGCAGCCCGACAGGGGCCCAAGAGACCCAGTACTTC.

This clonotype was seen at least ten times. This rearrangement joins TRBV11-2 to TRBJ2-3; D remains unclear. This CDR3 region has 16 residues. Germline V gene lookup returns CDR1 SGHAT and CDR2 FQNNGV. V was pared by 3 bases and J by 1 base, with 14 bases between. The chain's CDR3 is CASSFEALGGTDTQYF. As DNA, the CDR3 is TGTGCCAGCAGCTTCGAGGCGCTAGGAGGCACAGATACGCAGTATTTT.

This clonotype was found many times. The DNA of the CDR3 is TGTGCCAGCAGCCGTAGACAGCCACAGCAGTACTTC. Translating it yields CASSRRQPQQYF. This chain uses TRBV3-1 with TRBJ2-7; D may be TRBD1 (5 bases). The V and J ends lost 4 bases and 8 bases respectively, with 12 bases between them. Per germline, CDR1 LGHDT and CDR2 YNNKEL (reference sequence). The CDR3 runs 12 residues.

This clonotype was observed at least ten times. The rearrangement joins TRBV27 to TRBJ2-7, with TRBD2 matching 9 bases. Trimming removed 5 bases from V and 2 bases from J; junction bases left unmatched: 4. Germline V gene sequence: CDR1 MNHEY, CDR2 SMNVEV (reference sequence). The CDR3 spans 14 residues. CDR3 in amino acids: CASSPSGRTYEQYF. CDR3 DNA: TGTGCCAGCAGTCCCAGCGGGAGGACCTACGAGCAGTACTTC.

Concerning this clonotype: A much more abundant neighbour one base away suggests this may be a read error. V and J are TRBV5-6 and TRBJ1-1, with D uncertain. Germline V CDR1 and CDR2: SGHDT, YYEEEE. The CDR3 is 14 amino acids. CDR3 coding DNA: TGTGCCAGCAGCTTGGCTAACCCTGGCACTGAAGCTCTCTTT. Its protein product is CASSLANPGTEALF.

This clonotype was recorded a few times. The chain employs TRBV9 and TRBJ2-7; the D is unclear. This CDR3 is built from 16 residues. CDR1 and CDR2 from the germline V gene are SGDLS and YYNGEE. The germline V and J ends were trimmed by 4 bases and 2 bases, with 19 bases remaining between them. CDR3 loop: CASSPKARRDTYEQYF. The CDR3 DNA is TGTGCCAGCAGCCCAAAGGCTCGAAGGGATACCTACGAGCAGTACTTC.

This clonotype appeared many times. The genes are TRBV7-8 and TRBJ2-1; D not certain. CDR3 length: 15 residues. CDR1 is SGHVS, CDR2 FQNEAQ, per germline. The V end lost 1 base, the J end lost 3 bases, and 10 bases lay between the germline ends. The CDR3: CASSLVGEVYNEQFF. In DNA, the CDR3 is TGTGCCAGCAGCTTAGTTGGGGAAGTCTACAATGAGCAGTTCTTC.

A few counts support this clonotype. This may be a read error: a much more frequent sequence differs by one nucleotide. The chain carries TRBV12-3 or TRBV12-4 and TRBJ2-5, with a weak D call TRBD2 (5 bases). Trimming cost V 8 bases and J 0 bases, with 19 bases left between them. The CDR3 spans 16 residues. The CDR3 nucleotides are TGTGCCAGCGGTGAGGGCCCTAGCCGGTACCAAGAGACCCAGTACTTC. This sequence encodes CASGEGPSRYQETQYF.

In its sample, this clonotype was seen many times. This rearrangement joins TRBV15 to TRBJ1-4; weak D call: TRBD1 (6 bases). Germline V gives CDR1 LNHNV, CDR2 YYDKDF (reference sequence). This CDR3 has 16 residues. V was pared by 0 bases and J by 3 bases, with 11 bases between. In nucleotides, the CDR3 is TGTGCCACCAGCAGAGAGCGGACAGTCCCTAATGAAAAACTGTTTTTT. Its translation: CATSRERTVPNEKLFF.

This clonotype appeared a few times. A much bigger clone sits one base away, suggesting this may be a read error. V and J are TRBV29-1 and TRBJ2-7; 7 bases line up with TRBD2. Per the germline V gene, CDR1 is SQVTM and CDR2 is ANQGSEA. J was trimmed by 3 bases and V by 6 bases; bases with no gene match: 14. There are 15 residues in the CDR3. The CDR3 loop is CSVKGGTNGNYEQYF. CDR3 coding DNA: TGCAGCGTCAAGGGAGGGACTAACGGGAACTACGAGCAGTACTTC.

In its sample, this clonotype was seen many times. The V gene is TRBV12-3 or TRBV12-4, the J gene TRBJ1-1; 12 bases are a match to TRBD1. Germline trimming cut 7 bases from V and 5 bases from J; bases unmatched to any gene: 8. CDR3 length: 15 residues. The CDR3 sequence is CASIRGQGAWTEAFF. The DNA for the CDR3 is TGTGCCAGCATTCGGGGACAGGGGGCTTGGACTGAAGCTTTCTTT.

This clonotype has at least ten counts. This chain uses TRBV19 with TRBJ1-3; D is unresolved. Germline CDR1 reads LNHDA; CDR2 reads SQIVND (reference sequence). The CDR3 totals 15 residues. V lost 6 bases, J lost 7 bases, and 19 bases lay in between. The CDR3, as DNA: TGTGCCAGTAGCCCTGGACTCGGCGTGAGGAACACCATATATTTT. It translates to CASSPGLGVRNTIYF.

This chain joins TRBV12-3 or TRBV12-4 and TRBJ1-1; D uncertain. V lost 9 bases and J lost 1, with 9 bases in between. This CDR3 comprises 12 residues. Here the CDR3 DNA reads TGTGCCAGTTTAATGGGGAACACTGAAGCTTTCTTT. It is translated as CASLMGNTEAFF.

Many counts were recorded for this clonotype. The J gene is TRBJ2-5, the V gene TRBV6-2 or TRBV6-3; 8 bases are shared with TRBD2. The CDR3 is 15 amino acids. CDR1 and CDR2 (germline): MNHEY, SVGEGT. Trimming cost V 5 bases and J 5 bases; bases outside gene matches: 10. CDR3 protein: CASSVERGRGETQYF. CDR3 DNA sequence: TGTGCCAGCAGTGTAGAGCGGGGGCGAGGGGAGACCCAGTACTTC.

This clonotype was seen more than once but under ten times. The genes are TRBV19 and TRBJ2-1, with TRBD2 matching 10 bases. Looked up from germline, CDR1 is LNHDA and CDR2 is SQIVND (reference sequence). The CDR3 covers 16 residues. V dropped 4 bases and J dropped 7; count of bases not matched to a gene: 10. The CDR3, as DNA: TGTGCCAGTAGTAGAAAAAGCGGGAGGGCCTTAAATGAGCAGTTCTTC. Amino acids: CASSRKSGRALNEQFF.

This rearrangement joins TRBV20-1 to TRBJ1-1; possibly TRBD1 for D (5 bases). This CDR3 has 13 amino acids. V was shortened by 3 bases and J by 3 bases, with 11 bases between the two germline ends. Germline V gene sequence: CDR1 DFQATT, CDR2 SNEGSKA (reference sequence). CDR3 DNA: TGCAGTGCTAGTAATCGGGGGGACACTGAAGCTTTCTTT. This sequence encodes CSASNRGDTEAFF.

In its sample, this clonotype was seen many times. The chain combines TRBV3-1 with TRBJ1-2; 7 positions match TRBD1. With V trimmed by 4 bases and J by 7 bases, 12 bases remained unmatched. The CDR3 is 15 residues long. Germline V gene sequence: CDR1 LGHDT, CDR2 YNNKEL (reference sequence). The CDR3 loop is CASSPYRDSRSGYTF. CDR3 DNA: TGTGCCAGCAGCCCCTATAGGGACAGCAGAAGTGGCTACACCTTC.

This clonotype has a count of ten or more. V usage is TRBV7-9 and J usage is TRBJ2-5; 11 bases map to TRBD2. CDR1 and CDR2 (germline): SEHNR, FQNEAQ (reference sequence). J gave up 0 bases and V 5 bases, and 8 bases lay outside the gene matches. The length of the CDR3 is 17 residues. CDR3 sequence (DNA): TGTGCCAGCAGCCCAGGGACTAGCGGACTTTACCAAGAGACCCAGTACTTC. Its translation: CASSPGTSGLYQETQYF. The variable domain in full, with the rest retrieved from reference TRBV7-9 and TRBJ2-5, is DTGVSQNPRHKITKRGQNVTFRCDPISEHNRLYWYRQTLGQGPEFLTYFQNEAQLEKSRLLSDRFSAERPKGSFSTLEIQRTEQGDSAMYLCASSPGTSGLYQETQYFGPGTRLLVL.

Of note for this clonotype: A read error may be the cause here, since a much bigger clone is one base away. The V gene is TRBV5-1, the J gene TRBJ2-7, with D maybe TRBD2 (5 bases). V was cut by 4 bases and J by 3 bases, with 14 bases left in between. The CDR3 is 14 amino acids. Germline assignment: CDR1 SGHRS and CDR2 YFSETQ. The CDR3 sequence: CASSATIGNYEQYF. CDR3 in DNA: TGCGCCAGCAGCGCGACTATCGGGAACTACGAGCAGTACTTC.